This T cell receptor (beta chain) emerged from a study of CD8+ T cells in alopecia areata. Treatment here: oral pan-JAK inhibitor, 5-10 mg twice daily. Germline V gene sequence: CDR1 GTSNPN, CDR2 SVGIG (reference sequence). CDR3 size: 13 residues. V was cut by 4 bases and J by 2 bases, with 11 bases left in between. The sequencing template was cDNA reverse transcribed from extracted RNA. Using immunoSEQ multiplex PCR, the repertoire was profiled, and TCRdb retains in-frame clones only, with some absent. The sample contains approximately 280,000 clones, 58% of which appear only once. The J gene is TRBJ1-1, the V gene TRBV30; D is ambiguous. The clonotype originates from a human donor with alopecia areata. The input for sequencing was CD4+ T cells sorted from blood, taken at week 24, from a patient treated with tofacitinib. Here the CDR3 reads CAWKVLTNTEAFF. The CDR3 DNA is TGTGCCTGGAAGGTTCTTACTAACACTGAAGCTTTCTTT.